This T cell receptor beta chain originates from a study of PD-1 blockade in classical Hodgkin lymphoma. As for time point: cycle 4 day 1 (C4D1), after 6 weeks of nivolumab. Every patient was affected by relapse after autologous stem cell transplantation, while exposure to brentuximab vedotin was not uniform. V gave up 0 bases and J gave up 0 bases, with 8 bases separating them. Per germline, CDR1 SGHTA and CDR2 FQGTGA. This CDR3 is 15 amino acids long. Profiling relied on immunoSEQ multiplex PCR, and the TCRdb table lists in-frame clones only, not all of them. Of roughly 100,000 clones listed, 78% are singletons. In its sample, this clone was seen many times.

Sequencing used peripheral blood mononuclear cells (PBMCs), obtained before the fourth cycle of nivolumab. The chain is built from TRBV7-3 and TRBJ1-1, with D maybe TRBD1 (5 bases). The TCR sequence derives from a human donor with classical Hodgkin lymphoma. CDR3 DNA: TGTGCCAGCAGCTTAACCGGGGGGATGAACACTGAAGCTTTCTTT. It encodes CASSLTGGMNTEAFF.